This TCR beta chain emerged from a study of radiation and T cells in renal cell carcinoma. Overall study context: Nephrectomy followed 15 Gy stereotactic body radiation by 4 weeks.

The sample's time point: baseline pretreatment blood. Treatment meaning: 15 Gy SBRT to primary tumor, nephrectomy 4 weeks later. In this sample, this clone turned up once. The J segment lost 7 bases and the V segment lost 2 bases, leaving 5 bases of the junction unmatched. CDR1 is SEHNR, CDR2 FQNEAQ, per germline (reference sequence). The CDR3 extends over 15 amino acids. Here immunoSEQ multiplex PCR was the method, and the copy in TCRdb shows in-frame clones only, minus some. This table has about 150,000 clones, roughly 88% appearing once. The chain combines TRBV7-9 with TRBJ1-4; 9 bases line up with TRBD1. The sequenced sample was blood, obtained from a patient whose treatment included radiotherapy and nephrectomy. This sequence was found in a woman between 50 and 59 years old with renal cell carcinoma. The CDR3 sequence is CASSLFAQGAEKLFF. For the CDR3, the DNA is TGTGCCAGCAGCTTATTTGCACAGGGGGCTGAAAAACTGTTTTTT.